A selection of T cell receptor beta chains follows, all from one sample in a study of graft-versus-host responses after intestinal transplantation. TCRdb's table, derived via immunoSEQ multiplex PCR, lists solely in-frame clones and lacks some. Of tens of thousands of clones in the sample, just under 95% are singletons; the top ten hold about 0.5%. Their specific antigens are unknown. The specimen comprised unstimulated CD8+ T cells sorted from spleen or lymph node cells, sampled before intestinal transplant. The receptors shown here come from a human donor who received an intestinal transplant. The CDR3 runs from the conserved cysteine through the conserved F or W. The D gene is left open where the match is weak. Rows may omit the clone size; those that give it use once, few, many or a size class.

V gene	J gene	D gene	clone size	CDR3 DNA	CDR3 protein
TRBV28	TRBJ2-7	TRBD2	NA	TGTGCCAGCAGTTTGAGACTAGCGGAAAACTACGAGCAGTACTTC	CASSLRLAENYEQYF
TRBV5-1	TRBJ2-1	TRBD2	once	TGCGCCAGCAGCTTGAGGACTAGCGCTTACAATGAGCAGTTCTTC	CASSLRTSAYNEQFF
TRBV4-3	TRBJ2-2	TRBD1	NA	TGCGCCAGCAGCCAAGATGGGCAGACAGGGGGAACCGGGGAGCTGTTTTTT	CASSQDGQTGGTGELFF
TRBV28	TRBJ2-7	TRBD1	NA	TGTGCCAGCAGTCAACGGGACAGGTCCTACGAGCAGTACTTC	CASSQRDRSYEQYF
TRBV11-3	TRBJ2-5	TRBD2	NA	TGTGCCAGCAGTCCCGCGGTAGCGGGTAGAGAGACCCAGTACTTC	CASSPAVAGRETQYF
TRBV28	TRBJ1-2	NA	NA	TGTGCCAGCAGGAGAGGCTACACCTTC	CASRRGYTF
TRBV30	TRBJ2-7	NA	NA	TGTGCCTGTCTATTGGGCGGGAAAACCTACGAGCAGTACTTC	CACLLGGKTYEQYF
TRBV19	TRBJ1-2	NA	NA	TGTGCCAGTAGTCCGACAGGAGATAACTATGGCTACACCTTC	CASSPTGDNYGYTF
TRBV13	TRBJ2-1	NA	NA	TGTGCCAGCAGCTTATCCACAGATTACAATGAGCAGTTCTTC	CASSLSTDYNEQFF
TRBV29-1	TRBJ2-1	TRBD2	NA	TGCAGCGTTGAACGGAGGCGGGGGGACTACAATGAGCAGTTCTTC	CSVERRRGDYNEQFF
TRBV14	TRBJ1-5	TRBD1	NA	TGTGCCAGCAGTCGCGACAGGGGGCAGGATCAGCCCCAGCATTTT	CASSRDRGQDQPQHF